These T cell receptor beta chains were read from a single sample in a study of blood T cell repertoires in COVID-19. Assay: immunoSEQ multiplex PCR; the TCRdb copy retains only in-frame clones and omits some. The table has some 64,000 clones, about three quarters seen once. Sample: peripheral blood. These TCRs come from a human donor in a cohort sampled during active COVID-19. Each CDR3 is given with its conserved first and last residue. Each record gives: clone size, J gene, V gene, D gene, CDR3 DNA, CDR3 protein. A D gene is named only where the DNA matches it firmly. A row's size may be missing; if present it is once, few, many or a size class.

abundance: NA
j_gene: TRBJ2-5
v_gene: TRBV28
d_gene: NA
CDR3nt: TGTGCCAGCAGTACTACTAACCAGGGCCCGCAAGAGACCCAGTACTTC
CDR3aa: CASSTTNQGPQETQYF

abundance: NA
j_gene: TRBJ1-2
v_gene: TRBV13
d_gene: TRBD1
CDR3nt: TGTGCCAGCAGTTCGGACAGGGGGAACTATGGCTACACCTTC
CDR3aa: CASSSDRGNYGYTF

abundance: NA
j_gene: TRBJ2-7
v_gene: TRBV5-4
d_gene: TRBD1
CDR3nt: TGTGCCAGCAGCTTGCCCACAGGGGGAAGCTACGAGCAGTACTTC
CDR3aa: CASSLPTGGSYEQYF

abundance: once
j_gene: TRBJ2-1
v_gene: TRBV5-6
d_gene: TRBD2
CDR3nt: TGTGCCAGCAGCCCCGTGGGACTAGCGGCATACAATGAGCAGTTCTTC
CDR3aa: CASSPVGLAAYNEQFF

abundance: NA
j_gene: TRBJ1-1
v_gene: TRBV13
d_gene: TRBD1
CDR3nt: TGTGCCAGCAGCTCCAAAGACAGGGTGAGGACTGAAGCTTTCTTT
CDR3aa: CASSSKDRVRTEAFF

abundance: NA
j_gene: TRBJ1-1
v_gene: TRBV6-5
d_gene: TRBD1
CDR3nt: TGTGCCAGCAGCGCCGACAGGGGAGACACTGAAGCTTTCTTT
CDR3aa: CASSADRGDTEAFF

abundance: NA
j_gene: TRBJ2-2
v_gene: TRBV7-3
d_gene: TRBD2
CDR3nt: TGTGCCAGCAGCTTAGCTGCGGGCGGGGGCACCGGGGAGCTGTTTTTT
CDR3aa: CASSLAAGGGTGELFF

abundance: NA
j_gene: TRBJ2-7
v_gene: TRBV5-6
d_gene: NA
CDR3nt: TGTGCCAGCAGCCCCGGGATATCCTACGAGCAGTACTTC
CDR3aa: CASSPGISYEQYF

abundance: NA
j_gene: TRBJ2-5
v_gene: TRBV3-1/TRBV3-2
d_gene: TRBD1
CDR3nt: TGTGCCAGCAGCAAGCGACAGGGTTGGGCCCAGTACTTC
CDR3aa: CASSKRQGWAQYF

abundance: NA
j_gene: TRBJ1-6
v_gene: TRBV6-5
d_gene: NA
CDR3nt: TGTGCCAGCAGTCACAGGGAGTCACCCCTCCACTTT
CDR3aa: CASSHRESPLHF

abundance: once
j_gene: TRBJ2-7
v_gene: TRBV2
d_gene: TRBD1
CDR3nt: TGTGCCAGCAGACTAGGACAGGGTTGGGACGAGCAGTACTTC
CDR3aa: CASRLGQGWDEQYF

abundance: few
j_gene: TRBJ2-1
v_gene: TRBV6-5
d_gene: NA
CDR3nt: TGTGCCAGCAGAAGGGGCGACACCTACAATGAGCAGTTCTTC
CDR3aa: CASRRGDTYNEQFF

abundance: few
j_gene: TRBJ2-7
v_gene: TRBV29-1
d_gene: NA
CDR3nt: TGCAGCGTGAAGGAGGCGTGGGTCGGTTCCTACGAGCAGTACTTC
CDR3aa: CSVKEAWVGSYEQYF

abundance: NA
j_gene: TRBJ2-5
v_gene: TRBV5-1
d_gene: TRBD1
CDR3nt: TGCGCCAGCAGCCACGGACAGGGTGGGGAGACCCAGTACTTC
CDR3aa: CASSHGQGGETQYF

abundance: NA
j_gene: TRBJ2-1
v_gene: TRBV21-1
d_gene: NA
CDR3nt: TGTGCCAGCCCCGGGGGGGGAAATCTCCTTACGTATAATGAGCAGTTCTTC
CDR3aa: CASPGGGNLLTYNEQFF

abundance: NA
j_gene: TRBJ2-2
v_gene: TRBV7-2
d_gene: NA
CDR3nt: TGTGCCAGCAGCCTCATGACTAGGGACAGCACCGGGGAGCTGTTTTTT
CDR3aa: CASSLMTRDSTGELFF

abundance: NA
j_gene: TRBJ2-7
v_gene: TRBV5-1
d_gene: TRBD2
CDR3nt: TGCGCCAGCAGCTTAGCGGGGTCCTACGAGCAGTACTTC
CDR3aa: CASSLAGSYEQYF

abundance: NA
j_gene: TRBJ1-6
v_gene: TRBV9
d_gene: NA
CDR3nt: TGTGCCAGCAGCGTCACCGACAGTAATAATTCACCCCTCCACTTT
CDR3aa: CASSVTDSNNSPLHF

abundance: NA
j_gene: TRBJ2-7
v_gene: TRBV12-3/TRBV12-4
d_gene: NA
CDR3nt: TGTGCCAGCGCCCGGGGGGCTACCTACGAGCAGTACTTC
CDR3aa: CASARGATYEQYF

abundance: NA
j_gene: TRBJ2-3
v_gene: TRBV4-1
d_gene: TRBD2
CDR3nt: TGCGCCAGCAGCCTAGCGGGGGATGGCACAGATACGCAGTATTTT
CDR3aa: CASSLAGDGTDTQYF

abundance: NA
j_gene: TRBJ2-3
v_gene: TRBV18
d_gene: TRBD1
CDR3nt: TGTGCCAGCTCACCATCCGGGACAGGGGGCTTAGATACGCAGTATTTT
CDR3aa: CASSPSGTGGLDTQYF

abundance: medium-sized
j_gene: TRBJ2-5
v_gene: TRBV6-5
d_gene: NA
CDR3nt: TGTGCCAGCAGTACAGGCTACCAAGAGACCCAGTACTTC
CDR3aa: CASSTGYQETQYF

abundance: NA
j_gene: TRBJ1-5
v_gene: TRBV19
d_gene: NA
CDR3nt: TGTGCCAGTAGGCACAGGGAGCTTCAGCCCCAGCATTTT
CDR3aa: CASRHRELQPQHF

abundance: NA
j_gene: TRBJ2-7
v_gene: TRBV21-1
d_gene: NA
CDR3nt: TGTGCCAGCAGCAAAATGACAGGGGCCTACGAGCAGTACTTC
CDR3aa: CASSKMTGAYEQYF

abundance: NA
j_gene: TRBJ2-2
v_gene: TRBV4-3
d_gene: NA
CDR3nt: TGCGCCAGCAGCCAAGATAGTCTTTACACCGGGGAGCTGTTTTTT
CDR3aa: CASSQDSLYTGELFF

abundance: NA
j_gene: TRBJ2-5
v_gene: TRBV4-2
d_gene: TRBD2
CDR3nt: TGTGCCAGCAGCCAAGGTCTAGCGGGGATGTGGACCCAGTACTTC
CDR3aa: CASSQGLAGMWTQYF

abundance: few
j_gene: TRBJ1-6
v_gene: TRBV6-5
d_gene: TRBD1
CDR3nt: TGTGCCAGCAGCGGGCGACAGGGTAATTCACCCCTCCACTTT
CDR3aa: CASSGRQGNSPLHF

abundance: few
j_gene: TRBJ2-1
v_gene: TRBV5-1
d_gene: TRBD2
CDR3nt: TGCGCCAGCAGCTTGACTAGCGGGGGACTCTCCTACAATGAGCAGTTCTTC
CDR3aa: CASSLTSGGLSYNEQFF

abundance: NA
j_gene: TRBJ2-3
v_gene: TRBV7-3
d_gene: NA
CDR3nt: TGTGCCAGCAGCTTAAAAGGAGCCGGAGATACGCAGTATTTT
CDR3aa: CASSLKGAGDTQYF

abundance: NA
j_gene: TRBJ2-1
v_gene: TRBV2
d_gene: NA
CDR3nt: TGTGCCAGCAGTGATGCGGGGCTGGCCAACAATGAGCAGTTCTTC
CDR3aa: CASSDAGLANNEQFF

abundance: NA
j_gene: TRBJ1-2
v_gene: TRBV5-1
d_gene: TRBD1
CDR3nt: TGCGCCAGCAGCTCCACAGGGGTGGGGACGCTTGGTGGCTACACCTTC
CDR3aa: CASSSTGVGTLGGYTF

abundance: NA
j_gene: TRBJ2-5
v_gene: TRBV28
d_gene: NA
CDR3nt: TGTGCCAGCAGTTTACCTCAAGGCCGGGGAGCCCAGTACTTC
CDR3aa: CASSLPQGRGAQYF

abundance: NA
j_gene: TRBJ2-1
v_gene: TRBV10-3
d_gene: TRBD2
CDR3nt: TGTGCCATCAGTGCCTCGCCCACCGGGGGGGGCTCCTACAATGAGCAGTTCTTC
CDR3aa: CAISASPTGGGSYNEQFF